The 2 T cell receptor beta chains reported below all come from one sample, sequenced in a study of cytomegalovirus exposure and HLA in healthy donors. Vbeta (60) and Jbeta (13) primers were used in the PCR. Profiled with immunoSEQ multiplex PCR; TCRdb holds only in-frame clones, not every one. The sample gives 160,000 or so clones, around 79% of which show up once; roughly 5.8% is in the top ten. Material: PBMCs. Receptors were obtained from a man between 35 and 55 years old in good health and CMV-seropositive.

The chain is built from TRBV6-5 and TRBJ2-2; possibly TRBD2 for D (7 bases). V was cut by 6 bases and J by 6 bases, with 17 bases left in between. The length of the CDR3 is 15 residues. From germline, CDR1 is MNHEY and CDR2 SVGAGI. The DNA of the CDR3 is TGTGCCAGCAGCTCAGGACTAGGGGGTGCCGGGGAGCTGTTTTTT. It specifies CASSSGLGGAGELFF.

J is TRBJ2-5 and V is TRBV6-5; D possibly corresponds to TRBD1 (6 bases). The CDR3 extends over 14 amino acids. CDR1 is MNHEY, CDR2 SVGAGI, per germline. Trimming removed 4 bases from V and 5 bases from J, with 14 bases in between. Written as DNA, the CDR3 is TGTGCCAGCAGTTTCCGGGACACTCGTGAGACCCAGTACTTC. This encodes CASSFRDTRETQYF.